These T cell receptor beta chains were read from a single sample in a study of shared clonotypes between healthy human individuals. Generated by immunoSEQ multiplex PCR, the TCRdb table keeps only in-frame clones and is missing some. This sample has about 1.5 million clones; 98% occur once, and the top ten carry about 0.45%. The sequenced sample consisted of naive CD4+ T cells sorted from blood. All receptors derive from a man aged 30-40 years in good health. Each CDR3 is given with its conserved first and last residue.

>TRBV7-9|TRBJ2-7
CASSRWTGNDEQYF
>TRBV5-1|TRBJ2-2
CASSLDGAGTGELFF
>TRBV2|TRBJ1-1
CASSVVPVTGTEAFF
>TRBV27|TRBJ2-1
CAIPWGGVARNEQFF
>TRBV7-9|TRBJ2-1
CASSLAGLSSYNEQFF
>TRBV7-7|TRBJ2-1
CASSSSPGLARYNEQFF
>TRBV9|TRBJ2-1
CASGPSGSYNEQFF
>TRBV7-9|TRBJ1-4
CASRQDLGSEKLFF
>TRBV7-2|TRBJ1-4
CASSLVAFRGRSTNEKLFF
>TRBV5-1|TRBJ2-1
CASSGGLAGPYNEQFF
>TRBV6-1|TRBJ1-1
CASNLGYTEAFF
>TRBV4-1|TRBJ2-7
CASSQVPFVEQYF
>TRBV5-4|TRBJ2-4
CASSLPGQTKNIQYF
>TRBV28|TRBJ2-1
CASSPGQGPNEQFF
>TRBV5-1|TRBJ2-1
CASKRTSSYNEQFF
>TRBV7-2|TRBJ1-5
CASSLWRGSNQPQHF
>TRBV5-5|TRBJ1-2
CASSSDLRQGFYGYTF
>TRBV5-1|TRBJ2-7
CASSLFSRAQSYEQYF
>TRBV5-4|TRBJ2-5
CASSLDSGVQETQYF
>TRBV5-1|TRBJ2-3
CASSLANPATDTQYF
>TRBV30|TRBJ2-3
CAWTRGGTDTQYF
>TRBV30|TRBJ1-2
CAWSLKPGYTF
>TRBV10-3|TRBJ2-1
CAISDPGLAGPLDEQFF
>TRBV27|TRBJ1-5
CASSWRQGASQPQHF
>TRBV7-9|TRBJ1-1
CASNSRGAVTEAFF
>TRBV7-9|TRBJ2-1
CASSLESRPQFF
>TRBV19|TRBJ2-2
CASSRAGTIAGELFF
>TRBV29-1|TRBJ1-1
CSVGTGGPNTEAFF
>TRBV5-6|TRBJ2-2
CASSLLAGIRNTGELFF
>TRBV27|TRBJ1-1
CASSVQLNTEAFF
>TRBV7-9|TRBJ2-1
CASSPKAGRSYNEQFF
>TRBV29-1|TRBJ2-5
CSDRGSPQETQYF
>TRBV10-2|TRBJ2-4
CASSGAEAKNIQYF
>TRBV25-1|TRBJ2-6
CASTRANVLTF
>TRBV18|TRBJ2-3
CASSPKRSSTDTQYF
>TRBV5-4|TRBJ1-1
CASSFATGEYTEAFF
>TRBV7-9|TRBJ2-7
CASRGTGSVYEQYF
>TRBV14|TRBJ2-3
CASSQDWNRGTDTQYF
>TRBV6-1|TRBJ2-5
CASSEWGSERRETQYF
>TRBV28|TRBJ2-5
CASSLTADKETQYF
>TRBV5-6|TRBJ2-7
CASSSGPRGYGSEQYF
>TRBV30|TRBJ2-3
CAWSGGGTDTQYF
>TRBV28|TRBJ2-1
CASSRSGSDYNEQFF
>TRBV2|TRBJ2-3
CASSENRGDTQYF
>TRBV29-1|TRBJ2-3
CSGTAPDTQYF
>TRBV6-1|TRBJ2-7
CASSEWRLAGVAYEQYF
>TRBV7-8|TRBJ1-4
CASSPAVGGKLFF
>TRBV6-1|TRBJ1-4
CASSGTGSGSEKLFF
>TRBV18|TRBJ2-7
CASSPRTSGAYEQYF
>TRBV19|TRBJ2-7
CASSKDRGPYEQYF